This T cell receptor beta chain was sequenced for a study of T-cell reconstitution after alpha-beta-depleted transplantation in children. Preparation of the TCRbeta library used unique molecular identifiers. TCRdb itself ran the PCR reads through MiXCR, one entry per CDR3 protein. The profile covers fewer than 400,000 distinct CDR3 sequences, with over 20% appearing a single time and 3.8% taken by the ten largest. Germline lookup yields CDR1 DFQATT and CDR2 SNEGSKA (reference sequence). This CDR3 contains 15 residues. V dropped 3 bases and J dropped 0; count of bases not matched to a gene: 6. This clonotype was recorded many times.

This material consisted of PBMCs from the stem cell graft donor, taken from the stem cell graft. The chain couples TRBV20-1 to TRBJ2-7; 9 bases match TRBD1. The source of this sequence is a human donor who donated a stem cell graft to a child with acute myeloid leukemia. For the CDR3, the DNA is TGCAGTGCTAGGCCTCCGGACAGGGGCTCCTACGAGCAGTACTTC. It is translated as CSARPPDRGSYEQYF.